This T cell receptor beta chain emerged from a study of beta chain features in type 1 diabetes. Overall study results and limits: The study found moderately but significantly shorter TCRB CDR3s in all four CD4+ subsets of Type 1 diabetes patients.

CDR3 length: 16 amino acids. Per the germline V gene, CDR1 is MGHRA and CDR2 is YSYEKL. V lost 2 bases, J lost 8 bases, and 9 bases stayed unmatched. As for this clone: What it recognizes is unknown.

Only one heparinised blood draw was taken per donor, and its volume averaged about 120 mL. CD45RO/CCR7/CD25/CD127/CD95/CD27 sorting isolated CD4+ naive, central memory, regulatory and stem cell-like memory cells. Expressed TCRB transcripts were sequenced, since all the RNA that had been isolated was reverse transcribed. TCRdb keeps only in-frame clones here, not all; method: immunoSEQ multiplex PCR. This repertoire shows hundreds of thousands of clones, 11% to 15% found once; its top ten account for around 0.03%. The genes are TRBV4-1 and TRBJ2-1; 10 bases match TRBD1. The TCR comes from a middle-aged woman in good health. The specimen was naive CD4+ T cells from blood. The CDR3 DNA reads TGCGCCAGCAGCCAACGGGTGACAGGGGGCTTCGATGAGCAGTTCTTC. Its protein is CASSQRVTGGFDEQFF.